The 19 T cell receptor beta chains below come from one sample, sequenced in a study of T cells in Graves' hyperthyroidism and ophthalmopathy (dated by TCRdb to between 2018 and 2021). Library preparation was by multiplex PCR. The listed sequencing device is Illumina HiSeq 2000. The TCR beta CDR3 regions were amplified from the RNA transcripts. For the first round of RT-PCR on the TCR CDR3, the HTBI primer set was used together with the Qiagen OneStep RT-PCR kit. Clones were called with MiXCR by TCRdb after fastp trimmed the public reads at Q25, and only in-frame beta chains were retained. Entries are consolidated by CDR3 protein sequence, retaining the most common genes and DNA. A total of 700,000 or so distinct CDR3 sequences appear in this sample, roughly 15% of them only once. Under 8.5% of the sample is in the top ten clones. Input material: blood. The source of these receptors is a young man with Graves' hyperthyroidism.

This clonotype occurred many times. The V and J genes are TRBV27 and TRBJ1-2; D possibly corresponds to TRBD1 (5 bases). Germline CDR1 MNHEY, CDR2 SMNVEV (reference sequence). V was pared by 6 bases and J by 4 bases, with 18 bases between. The CDR3 has 15 amino acids. CDR3 protein: CASSLIGLTGYGYTF. The DNA of the CDR3 is TGTGCCAGCAGCTTAATCGGCCTAACAGGCTATGGCTACACCTTC.

The chain combines TRBV5-1 with TRBJ2-5; 12 bases are a match to TRBD1. Germline V gene data show CDR1 as SGHRS and CDR2 as YFSETQ. The CDR3 runs 17 residues. V shed 6 bases and J 5 bases; nucleotides not matched to a gene: 14. The CDR3, as DNA: TGCGCCAGCATCTTCGGGACAGGGGGCTTTCTTGGGGAGACCCAGTACTTC. Amino acids: CASIFGTGGFLGETQYF.

This clonotype was seen repeatedly, ten times or more. The gene calls are TRBV7-9 and TRBJ2-3; the match to TRBD2 covers 9 bases. The germline CDR1 and CDR2 sequences are SEHNR and FQNEAQ (reference sequence). The CDR3 length is 15 residues. V shed 1 base and J 6 bases; nucleotides not matched to a gene: 5. CDR3 region: CASSLVGSGSDTQYF. In DNA, the CDR3 is TGTGCCAGCAGCTTAGTAGGTAGCGGGAGTGATACGCAGTATTTT.

This clonotype was seen more than once but under ten times. V and J are TRBV5-6 and TRBJ2-5, with TRBD1 as a possible D gene (5 bases). Germline CDR1 SGHDT, CDR2 YYEEEE. The V end was cut by 0 bases, the J end by 7 bases, with 10 bases between. The CDR3 sequence is 13 residues long. CDR3 loop: CASSLVRAGTQYF. The CDR3 region has the DNA TGTGCCAGCAGCTTGGTCAGGGCCGGGACCCAGTACTTC.

The chain carries TRBV11-2 and TRBJ2-7, with a tentative D call TRBD2 (6 bases). The germline V and J ends were trimmed by 5 bases and 2 bases, with 25 bases remaining between them. Germline CDR1 is SGHAT and CDR2 is FQNNGV. CDR3 length equals 18 residues. The CDR3 region is CASSRIAEAEFLAYEQYF. CDR3 DNA: TGTGCCAGCAGCCGGATAGCGGAAGCCGAATTCCTGGCCTACGAGCAGTACTTC.

The V call is TRBV29-1, the J call TRBJ2-3, with 13 bases fitting TRBD2. Germline-derived CDR1 and CDR2 are SQVTM and ANQGSEA. With V trimmed by 7 bases and J by 4 bases, 5 bases remained unmatched. CDR3 length: 14 residues. CDR3 sequence (DNA): TGCAGCGCCGGACTAGCGGGAGTCGCAGATACGCAGTATTTT. Its translation: CSAGLAGVADTQYF.

This clonotype was detected only once. This chain links TRBV30 with TRBJ2-1, with a weak D call TRBD1 (6 bases). Germline V CDR1 and CDR2: GTSNPN, SVGIG (reference sequence). The CDR3 contains 13 residues. The V end lost 0 bases, the J end lost 11 bases, and 14 bases lay between the germline ends. CDR3 residues: CAWSVQEGQQQFF. The CDR3 DNA is TGTGCCTGGAGTGTACAAGAGGGACAACAGCAGTTCTTC.

The chain has TRBV20-1 and TRBJ2-2, with TRBD2 matching 9 bases. The CDR3 covers 14 residues. The V segment lost 6 bases and the J segment 6 bases; nucleotides outside the gene matches: 8. Per germline, CDR1 DFQATT and CDR2 SNEGSKA (reference sequence). In DNA form, the CDR3 reads TGCAGTGCGGCCAGGGTAGCGGGAGCCGGGGAGCTGTTTTTT. Translating it yields CSAARVAGAGELFF.

V and J are TRBV28 and TRBJ2-3; 8 nucleotides match TRBD2. CDR1 is MDHEN and CDR2 is SYDVKM in the germline V gene. V shed 6 bases, J shed 1 base, and the junction held 6 bases outside the gene matches. The CDR3 spans 15 residues. Written as DNA, the CDR3 is TGTGCCAGCAGCCCGGGGGGGCAGGGCACAGATACGCAGTATTTT. Its translation: CASSPGGQGTDTQYF.

This clonotype was seen a handful of times. V and J are TRBV7-9 and TRBJ2-5; the D gene is possibly TRBD1 (6 bases). Trimming left V 5 bases short and J 1 base short, with 8 bases between. Per germline, CDR1 SEHNR and CDR2 FQNEAQ (reference sequence). The CDR3 is made up of 13 amino acids. CDR3 DNA: TGTGCCAGCAGCGGACAGTTCCAAGAGACCCAGTACTTC. It translates to CASSGQFQETQYF.

V gene TRBV25-1 combines with J gene TRBJ2-3; 7 bases match TRBD2. The junction had 3 bases not matched to a gene; V was cut back by 5 bases and J by 1 base. The CDR3 is made up of 14 amino acids. In germline, CDR1 is MGHDK, CDR2 SYGVNS. The CDR3 region has the DNA TGTGCCAGCAGTCGGGAGGTCCGCACAGATACGCAGTATTTT. Amino acid sequence: CASSREVRTDTQYF.

Many counts were recorded for this clonotype. The chain has TRBV28 and TRBJ2-3; TRBD2 agrees at 9 bases. Germline CDR1 MDHEN, CDR2 SYDVKM. V dropped 7 bases and J dropped 3; count of bases not matched to a gene: 11. The CDR3 spans 16 residues. The CDR3 DNA reads TGTGCCAGCACCACCCGGCTAGCGGGGCTGACAGATACGCAGTATTTT. Its protein is CASTTRLAGLTDTQYF.

The J gene is TRBJ1-1, the V gene TRBV28; maybe TRBD1 (6 bases). V gave up 7 bases and J gave up 5 bases, with 14 bases separating them. CDR1 and CDR2 (germline): MDHEN, SYDVKM. The CDR3 loop spans 13 amino acids. This CDR3 reads CASTLLTGTEAFF. CDR3 nucleotide sequence: TGTGCCAGCACCCTTTTAACAGGGACTGAAGCTTTCTTT.

The sample holds many counts of this clonotype. The chain employs TRBV7-9 and TRBJ2-1; D call uncertain. Per the germline V gene, CDR1 is SEHNR and CDR2 is FQNEAQ (reference sequence). V lost 5 bases to trimming and J lost 6 bases, with 14 bases between them. The CDR3 contains 14 residues. The CDR3 reads CASSSPQVFNEQFF. The CDR3 bases are TGTGCCAGCAGCAGCCCCCAAGTCTTCAATGAGCAGTTCTTC.

This clonotype has at least ten counts. The chain carries TRBV28 and TRBJ2-1; no clear D gene. The ends were cut back, 10 bases at V and 2 bases at J, with 12 bases in the middle. Germline V CDR1 and CDR2: MDHEN, SYDVKM. CDR3 length equals 13 residues. The CDR3 nucleotides read TGTGCCACCTCTAAGACCACCTACAATGAGCAGTTCTTC. Translating it yields CATSKTTYNEQFF.

This clonotype was seen many times. The V and J genes are TRBV7-9 and TRBJ2-7; D gene uncertain. This CDR3 spans 10 amino acids. V shed 5 bases and J shed 9 bases, with 8 bases lying between them. Germline V lookup: CDR1 SEHNR, CDR2 FQNEAQ (reference sequence). CDR3 nucleotide sequence: TGTGCCAGCAGCCAGGCCGTGCAGTACTTC. Translating gives CASSQAVQYF.

This clonotype was observed at least ten times. The chain carries TRBV11-3 and TRBJ2-7; D is possibly TRBD2 (5 bases). Per germline, CDR1 SGHNT and CDR2 YENEEA. The germline V and J ends were trimmed by 1 base and 4 bases, with 14 bases remaining between them. The length of the CDR3 is 15 residues. CDR3 amino acids: CASSLAWRAGYEQYF. The CDR3, as DNA: TGTGCCAGCAGCTTAGCTTGGCGCGCGGGTTACGAGCAGTACTTC.

The chain joins TRBV11-3 to TRBJ2-1, with 11 bases aligning to TRBD2. V dropped 5 bases and J dropped 4; count of bases not matched to a gene: 10. CDR3 length equals 17 residues. Germline lookup yields CDR1 SGHNT and CDR2 YENEEA. The DNA for the CDR3 is TGTGCCAGCAGCGGGCGACTAGCGGGATCGGGGTACAATGAGCAGTTCTTC. It translates to CASSGRLAGSGYNEQFF.

This clonotype has just a few counts. This chain joins TRBV6-5 and TRBJ2-1; no clear D. CDR1 is MNHEY, CDR2 SVGAGI, per germline. The CDR3 has 15 amino acids. V lost 2 bases, J lost 7 bases, and 15 bases lay in between. The CDR3: CASSYQVSGENEQFF. The DNA of the CDR3 is TGTGCCAGCAGTTACCAAGTTTCTGGGGAAAATGAGCAGTTCTTC.